This TCR beta chain was captured in a study of shared clonotypes between healthy human individuals. The CDR3 covers 11 residues. Trimming removed 10 bases at V and 6 bases at J, with 12 bases between. The germline gives CDR1 WSHSY, CDR2 SAAADI. The input for sorted-subset replicate PCRs was around 0.2 ug DNA, tens of thousands of T cell genomes. Generated by immunoSEQ multiplex PCR, the TCRdb table keeps only in-frame clones and is missing some. The sample includes 1,400,000 or so clones, around 98.5% seen only once; the top ten take 0.36%. Study-wide results and caveats: Non-shared clonotypes displayed generation probabilities falling below those of clonotypes present in all four donors.

Only Caucasian adults living in Nashville, Tennessee served as donors. A word on this clone: Its antigen is undetermined.

The sequencing input was naive CD4+ T cells sorted from blood. Subset meaning: CD45RA+ positively selected. The chain has TRBV10-2 and TRBJ1-2; tentatively, D is TRBD1 (5 bases). The origin of this receptor is a young man in good health. In DNA, the CDR3 is TGCGCCACCCGGGGGGGGAATGGCTACACCTTC. Protein sequence: CATRGGNGYTF.